This record looks at one T cell receptor (beta chain) sequence and its context. The germline V gene has CDR1 KGHDR and CDR2 SFDVKD. V lost 7 bases to trimming and J lost 6 bases, with 6 bases between them. The CDR3 runs 11 residues. The data belong to a study of blood T cells in healthy people across ages. A second PCR of roughly 7 to 11 cycles used a sample-barcoded 5' primer and a J-beta primer mix. Every individual sample yielded 2.5 million or more paired-end reads (each containing CDR3). A single record per CDR3 protein comes from TCRdb applying MiXCR to the 5' RACE reads. Of approximately 900,000 distinct CDR3 sequences in the sample, 25% to 35% are singletons; the top ten hold roughly 10%. This same sample was also taken into another study, of T cells of mothers and their children.

The clonotype comes from a middle-aged woman in good health. J is TRBJ1-5 and V is TRBV24-1; D gene uncertain. Sequencing was performed on blood. The CDR3 loop is CATRPGQPQHF. CDR3 DNA sequence: TGTGCCACCAGGCCGGGTCAGCCCCAGCATTTT.